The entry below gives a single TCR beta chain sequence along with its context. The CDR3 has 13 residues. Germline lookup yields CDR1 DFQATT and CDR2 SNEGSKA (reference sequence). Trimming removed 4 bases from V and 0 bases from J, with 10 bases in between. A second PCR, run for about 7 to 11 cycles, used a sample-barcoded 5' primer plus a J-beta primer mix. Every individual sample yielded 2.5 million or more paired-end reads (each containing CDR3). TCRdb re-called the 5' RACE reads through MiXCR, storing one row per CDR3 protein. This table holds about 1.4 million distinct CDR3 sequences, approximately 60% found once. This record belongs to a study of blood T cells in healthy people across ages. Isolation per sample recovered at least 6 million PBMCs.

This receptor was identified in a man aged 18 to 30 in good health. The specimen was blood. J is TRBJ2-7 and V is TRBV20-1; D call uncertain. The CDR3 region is CSATPTSSYEQYF. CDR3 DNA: TGCAGTGCTACCCCGACAAGCTCCTACGAGCAGTACTTC.